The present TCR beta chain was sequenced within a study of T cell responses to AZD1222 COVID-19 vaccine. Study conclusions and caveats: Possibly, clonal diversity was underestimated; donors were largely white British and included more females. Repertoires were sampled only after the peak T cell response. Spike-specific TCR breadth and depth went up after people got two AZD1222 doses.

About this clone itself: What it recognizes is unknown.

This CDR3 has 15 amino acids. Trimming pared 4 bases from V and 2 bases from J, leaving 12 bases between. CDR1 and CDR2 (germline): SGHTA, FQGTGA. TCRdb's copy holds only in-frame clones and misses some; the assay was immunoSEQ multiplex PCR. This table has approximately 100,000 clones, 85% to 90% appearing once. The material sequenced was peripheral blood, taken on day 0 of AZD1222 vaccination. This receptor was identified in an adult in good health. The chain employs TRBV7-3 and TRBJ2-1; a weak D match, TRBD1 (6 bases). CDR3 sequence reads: CASSSQWGPYNEQFF. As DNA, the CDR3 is TGTGCCAGCAGCTCCCAATGGGGGCCCTACAATGAGCAGTTCTTC.